This is a list of T cell receptor beta chains from one sample in a study of a mutant IDH1 vaccine in newly diagnosed glioma. For these receptors, no antigen is known. The assay was immunoSEQ multiplex PCR, and TCRdb's table has in-frame clones only and misses some. The repertoire consists of tens of thousands of clones, with about 85% occurring once and the leading ten covering 3.5% to 5%. This sample comprised PBMCs, obtained from a glioma patient whose treatment included an IDH1 peptide vaccine. These TCRs come from a woman younger than 35 with glioma. Each CDR3 is given with its conserved first and last residue. The D gene is left open where the match is weak. A clone size is listed for some rows: how often the clone was seen (once, few, many), or a class if it is expanded.

>16|TRBJ2-3|TRBV29-1|TRBD1|NA
CSVRPGRGQGADTQYF
TGCAGCGTCCGCCCCGGACGGGGACAGGGCGCAGATACGCAGTATTTT
>14|TRBJ1-1|TRBV19|NA|once
CASSILALNTEAFF
TGTGCCAGTAGTATCCTCGCCCTGAACACTGAAGCTTTCTTT
>13|TRBJ2-7|TRBV29-1|NA|few
CSVLPLGSYEQYF
TGCAGCGTCCTCCCCCTAGGCTCCTACGAGCAGTACTTC
>16|TRBJ1-4|TRBV27|TRBD1|NA
CASSYGTGRLNEKLFF
TGTGCCAGCTCTTACGGGACAGGACGTTTGAATGAAAAACTGTTTTTT
>13|TRBJ1-3|TRBV5-4|NA|NA
CASNRDSGNTIYF
TGTGCCAGCAACAGGGACTCTGGAAACACCATATATTTT
>15|TRBJ2-3|TRBV10-1|TRBD2|NA
CASSEVAGSADTQYF
TGCGCCAGCAGTGAAGTAGCGGGTAGCGCAGATACGCAGTATTTT
>12|TRBJ1-1|TRBV30|NA|few
CAWSLGRTEAFF
TGTGCCTGGAGTCTGGGACGTACTGAAGCTTTCTTT
>14|TRBJ1-1|TRBV25-1|NA|few
CASSEPDGNAEAFF
TGTGCCAGCAGTGAACCGGACGGCAATGCTGAAGCTTTCTTT
>16|TRBJ1-5|TRBV5-6|NA|NA
CASSLAADPSNQPQHF
TGTGCCAGCAGCTTGGCCGCAGACCCTAGCAATCAGCCCCAGCATTTT
>14|TRBJ2-4|TRBV5-1|NA|medium-sized
CASMLEIAKNIQYF
TGCGCCAGCATGTTGGAGATAGCCAAAAACATTCAGTACTTC
>12|TRBJ1-1|TRBV7-9|NA|few
CASTWGSTEAFF
TGTGCCAGCACCTGGGGGAGCACTGAAGCTTTCTTT
>14|TRBJ1-2|TRBV5-1|TRBD1|NA
CASSLETGPYGYTF
TGCGCCAGCAGCTTAGAGACAGGGCCCTATGGCTACACCTTC
>16|TRBJ2-7|TRBV9|NA|NA
CASSPGVGGGPYEQYF
TGTGCCAGCAGCCCTGGAGTGGGCGGGGGCCCTTACGAGCAGTACTTC
>17|TRBJ2-7|TRBV15|TRBD1|NA
CATSRSLRDRSSYEQYF
TGTGCCACCAGCAGGTCCCTCCGGGACAGGTCCTCCTACGAGCAGTACTTC
>15|TRBJ1-4|TRBV2|NA|NA
CASSVGGKTNEKLFF
TGTGCCAGCAGTGTCGGAGGGAAAACTAATGAAAAACTGTTTTTT
>16|TRBJ2-3|TRBV6-6|TRBD2|few
CASSPDSGRVGDTQYF
TGTGCCAGCAGTCCGGATAGCGGGAGGGTCGGAGATACGCAGTATTTT
>12|TRBJ1-2|TRBV2|TRBD1|NA
CASADRERGYTF
TGTGCCAGCGCAGACAGGGAAAGAGGCTACACCTTC
>16|TRBJ1-3|TRBV6-6|TRBD1|once
CASSYGQGAQGNTIYF
TGTGCCAGCAGTTATGGACAGGGGGCGCAAGGAAACACCATATATTTT
>13|TRBJ2-7|TRBV6-1|TRBD2|NA
CASSETPGREQYF
TGTGCCAGCAGTGAAACGCCCGGGAGGGAGCAGTACTTC
>14|TRBJ2-6|TRBV6-5|NA|NA
CASSSLSGANVLTF
TGTGCCAGCAGTTCACTATCTGGGGCCAACGTCCTGACTTTC
>15|TRBJ1-5|TRBV4-1|NA|NA
CASSQDIGANQPQHF
TGCGCCAGCAGCCAAGATATAGGGGCTAATCAGCCCCAGCATTTT
>15|TRBJ1-3|TRBV6-1|NA|NA
CASSEEGFGGNTIYF
TGTGCCAGCAGTGAAGAGGGCTTCGGTGGAAACACCATATATTTT
>12|TRBJ1-2|TRBV9|NA|few
CASSVPGGGYTF
TGTGCCAGCAGCGTACCGGGAGGTGGCTACACCTTC
>16|TRBJ2-1|TRBV13|TRBD1|NA
CASSLGDRGYGNEQFF
TGTGCCAGCAGCTTGGGGGACAGGGGCTATGGGAATGAGCAGTTCTTC
>14|TRBJ2-7|TRBV6-6|NA|NA
CASSYEGSGYEQYF
TGTGCCAGCAGTTACGAGGGTTCCGGCTACGAGCAGTACTTC
>16|TRBJ2-7|TRBV7-9|TRBD2|once
CASSLVRASGNYEQYF
TGTGCCAGCAGCTTAGTCAGGGCTAGCGGGAACTACGAGCAGTACTTC
>16|TRBJ1-3|TRBV2|NA|NA
CASKEGLRVSGNTIYF
TGTGCCAGCAAGGAGGGGCTACGGGTCTCTGGAAACACCATATATTTT
>12|TRBJ2-7|TRBV11-3|NA|NA
CASSLKDHEQYF
TGTGCCAGCAGTCTCAAGGACCACGAGCAGTACTTC
>16|TRBJ2-2|TRBV19|TRBD2|NA
CASSRRGSLEGGELFF
TGTGCCAGTAGTAGGCGGGGGAGCCTCGAGGGCGGGGAGCTGTTTTTT
>12|TRBJ2-2|TRBV27|NA|NA
CASSRYTGELFF
TGTGCCAGCAGTCGATACACCGGGGAGCTGTTTTTT